This T cell receptor beta chain emerged from a study of T cells after somatic rescue of genetic block. Clones were read by immunoSEQ multiplex PCR, and TCRdb kept only the in-frame ones, dropping some. The sample lists more than 65,000 clones; approximately 90% were seen once. Germline CDR1 is SGHRS and CDR2 is YFSETQ. Trimming at V came to 5 bases and at J to 2 bases, leaving 4 bases not matched to a gene. CDR3 length: 13 amino acids. This TCR came from a man aged 25 to 40. Sequencing input: peripheral blood mononuclear cells (PBMCs). The chain couples TRBV5-1 to TRBJ2-7; 7 bases map to TRBD1. CDR3 amino acids: CASRLTGAYEQYF. DNA for the CDR3: TGCGCCAGCAGACTCACAGGGGCCTACGAGCAGTACTTC.